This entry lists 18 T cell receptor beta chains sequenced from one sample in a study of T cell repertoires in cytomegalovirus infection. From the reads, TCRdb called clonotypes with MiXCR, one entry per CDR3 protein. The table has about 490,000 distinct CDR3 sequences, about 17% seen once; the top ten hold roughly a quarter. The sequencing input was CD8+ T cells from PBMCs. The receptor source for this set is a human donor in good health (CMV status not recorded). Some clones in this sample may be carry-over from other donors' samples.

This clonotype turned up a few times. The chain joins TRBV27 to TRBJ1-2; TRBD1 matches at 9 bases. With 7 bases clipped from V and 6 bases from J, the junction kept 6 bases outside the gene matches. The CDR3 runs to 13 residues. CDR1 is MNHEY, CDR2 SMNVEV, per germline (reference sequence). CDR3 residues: CASKTGGLDGYTF. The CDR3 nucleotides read TGTGCCAGCAAGACAGGGGGTTTGGATGGCTACACCTTC.

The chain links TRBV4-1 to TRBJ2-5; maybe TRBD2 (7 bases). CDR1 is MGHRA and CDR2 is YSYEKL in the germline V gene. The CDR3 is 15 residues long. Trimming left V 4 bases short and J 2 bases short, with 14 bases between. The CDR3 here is CASSPVGGPQETQYF. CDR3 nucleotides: TGCGCCAGCAGCCCCGTCGGGGGGCCTCAAGAGACCCAGTACTTC.

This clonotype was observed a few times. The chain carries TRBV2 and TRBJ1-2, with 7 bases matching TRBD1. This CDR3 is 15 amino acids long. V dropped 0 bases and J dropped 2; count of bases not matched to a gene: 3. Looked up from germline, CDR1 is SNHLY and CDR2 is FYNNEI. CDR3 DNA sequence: TGTGCCAGCAGTGAAGCAAAGGGGGCGAACTATGGCTACACCTTC. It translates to CASSEAKGANYGYTF.

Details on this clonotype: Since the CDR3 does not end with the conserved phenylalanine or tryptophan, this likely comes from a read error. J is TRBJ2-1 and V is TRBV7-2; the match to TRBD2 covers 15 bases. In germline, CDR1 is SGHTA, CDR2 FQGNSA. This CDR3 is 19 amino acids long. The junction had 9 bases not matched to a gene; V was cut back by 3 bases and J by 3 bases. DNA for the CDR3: TGTGCCAGCAGCTTCGAAGGGACTAGCGGGAGGCACTTCTACAATGAGCAGTTCTTA. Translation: CASSFEGTSGRHFYNEQFL.

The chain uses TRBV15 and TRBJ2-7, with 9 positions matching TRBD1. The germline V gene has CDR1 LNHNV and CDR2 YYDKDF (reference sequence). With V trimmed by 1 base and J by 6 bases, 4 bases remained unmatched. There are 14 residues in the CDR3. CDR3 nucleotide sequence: TGTGCCACCAGCAGAGTTGAGACAGGGGGCGAGCAGTACTTC. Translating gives CATSRVETGGEQYF.

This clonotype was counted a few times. The CDR3 DNA follows: TGTGCCAGCAGTCGAGGTGAAGAGCAGTTCTTC. This gives the protein CASSRGEEQFF. V is TRBV7-3 and J is TRBJ2-1, with D unclear. Germline V gives CDR1 SGHTA, CDR2 FQGTGA. V was pared by 6 bases and J by 10 bases, with 10 bases between. The CDR3 sequence is 11 residues long.

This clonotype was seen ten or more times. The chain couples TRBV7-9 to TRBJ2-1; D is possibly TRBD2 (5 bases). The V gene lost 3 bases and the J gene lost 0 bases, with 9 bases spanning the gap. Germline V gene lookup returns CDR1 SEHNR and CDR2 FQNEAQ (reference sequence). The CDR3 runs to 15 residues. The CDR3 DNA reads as TGTGCCAGCAGCTTCATAGGGAGCTCCTACAATGAGCAGTTCTTC. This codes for CASSFIGSSYNEQFF. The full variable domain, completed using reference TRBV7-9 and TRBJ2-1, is DTGVSQNPRHKITKRGQNVTFRCDPISEHNRLYWYRQTLGQGPEFLTYFQNEAQLEKSRLLSDRFSAERPKGSFSTLEIQRTEQGDSAMYLCASSFIGSSYNEQFFGPGTRLTVL.

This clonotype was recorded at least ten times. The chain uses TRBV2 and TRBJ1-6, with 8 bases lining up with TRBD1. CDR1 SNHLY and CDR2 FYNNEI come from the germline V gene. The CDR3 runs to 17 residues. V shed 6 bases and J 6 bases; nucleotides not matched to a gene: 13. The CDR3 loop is CASRRGQGERFNSPLHF. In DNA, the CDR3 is TGTGCCAGCAGAAGAGGACAGGGCGAGAGATTTAATTCACCCCTCCACTTT. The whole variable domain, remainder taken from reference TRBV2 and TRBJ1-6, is EPEVTQTPSHQVTQMGQEVILRCVPISNHLYFYWYRQILGQKVEFLVSFYNNEISEKSEIFDDQFSVERPDGSNFTLKIRSTKLEDSAMYFCASRRGQGERFNSPLHFGNGTRLTVT.

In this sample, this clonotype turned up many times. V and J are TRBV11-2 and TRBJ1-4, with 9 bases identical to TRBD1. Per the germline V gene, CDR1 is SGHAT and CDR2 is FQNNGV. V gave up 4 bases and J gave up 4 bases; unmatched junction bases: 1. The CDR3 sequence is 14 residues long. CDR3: CASSYRGRNEKLFF. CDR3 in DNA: TGTGCCAGCAGCTACAGGGGGCGTAATGAAAAACTGTTTTTT. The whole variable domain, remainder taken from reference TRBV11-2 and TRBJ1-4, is EAGVAQSPRYKIIEKRQSVAFWCNPISGHATLYWYQQILGQGPKLLIQFQNNGVVDDSQLPKDRFSAERLKGVDSTLKIQPAKLEDSAVYLCASSYRGRNEKLFFGSGTQLSVL.

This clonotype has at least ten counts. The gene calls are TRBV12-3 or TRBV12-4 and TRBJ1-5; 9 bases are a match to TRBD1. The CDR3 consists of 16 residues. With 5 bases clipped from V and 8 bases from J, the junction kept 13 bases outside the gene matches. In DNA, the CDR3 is TGTGCCAGCAGTCCTAACCTGGGACAGGGTATTGAGCCCCAGCATTTT. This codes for CASSPNLGQGIEPQHF.

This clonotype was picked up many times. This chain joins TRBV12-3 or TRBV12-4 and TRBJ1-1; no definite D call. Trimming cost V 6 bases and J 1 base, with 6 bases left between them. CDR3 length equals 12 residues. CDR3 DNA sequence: TGTGCCAGCAGCTGGGAGAACACTGAAGCTTTCTTT. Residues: CASSWENTEAFF.

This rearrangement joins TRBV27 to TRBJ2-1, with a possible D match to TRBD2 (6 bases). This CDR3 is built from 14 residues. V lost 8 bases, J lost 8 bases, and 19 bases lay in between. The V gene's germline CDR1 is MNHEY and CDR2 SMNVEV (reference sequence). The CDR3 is CASGRGTAYDEQFF. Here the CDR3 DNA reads TGTGCCAGCGGCCGCGGGACGGCGTACGATGAGCAGTTCTTC.

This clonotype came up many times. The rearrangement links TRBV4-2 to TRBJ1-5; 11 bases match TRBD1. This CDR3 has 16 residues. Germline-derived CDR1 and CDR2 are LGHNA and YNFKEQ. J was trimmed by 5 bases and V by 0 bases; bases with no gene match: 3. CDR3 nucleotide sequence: TGTGCCAGCAGCCAAGATAGGACAGGGGGCTATCAGCCCCAGCATTTT. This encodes CASSQDRTGGYQPQHF.

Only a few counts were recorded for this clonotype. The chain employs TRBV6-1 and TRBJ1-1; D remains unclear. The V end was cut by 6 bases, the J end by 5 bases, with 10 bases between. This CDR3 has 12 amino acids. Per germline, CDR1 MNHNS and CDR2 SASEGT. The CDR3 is CASRSLRTEAFF. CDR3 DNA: TGTGCCAGCAGATCCCTTAGGACTGAAGCTTTCTTT.

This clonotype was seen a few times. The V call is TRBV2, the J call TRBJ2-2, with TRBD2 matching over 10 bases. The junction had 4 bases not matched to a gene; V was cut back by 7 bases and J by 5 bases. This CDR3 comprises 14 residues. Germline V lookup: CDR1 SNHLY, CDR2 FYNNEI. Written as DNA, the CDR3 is TGTGCCAGCACCCTAGCGGGAGTTACCGGGGAGCTGTTTTTT. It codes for CASTLAGVTGELFF.

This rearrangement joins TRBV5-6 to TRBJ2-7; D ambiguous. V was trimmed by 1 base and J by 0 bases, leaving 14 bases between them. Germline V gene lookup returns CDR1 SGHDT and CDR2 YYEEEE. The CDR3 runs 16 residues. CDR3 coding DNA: TGTGCCAGCAGCTTGAACCTCCGACAAGACTCCTACGAGCAGTACTTC. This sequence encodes CASSLNLRQDSYEQYF.

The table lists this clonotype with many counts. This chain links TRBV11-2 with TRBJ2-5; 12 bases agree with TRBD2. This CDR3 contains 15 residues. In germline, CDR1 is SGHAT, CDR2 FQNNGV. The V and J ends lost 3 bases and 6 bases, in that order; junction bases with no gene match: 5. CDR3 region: CASSFLAGGPKTQYF. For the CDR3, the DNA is TGTGCCAGCAGCTTCCTAGCGGGGGGGCCAAAGACCCAGTACTTC.

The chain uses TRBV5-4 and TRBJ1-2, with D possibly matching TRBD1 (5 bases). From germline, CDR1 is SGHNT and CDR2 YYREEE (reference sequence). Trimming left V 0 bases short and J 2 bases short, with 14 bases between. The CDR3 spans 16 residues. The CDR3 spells CASSLGGGAGNYGYTF. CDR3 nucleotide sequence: TGTGCCAGCAGCTTGGGGGGGGGTGCAGGGAACTATGGCTACACCTTC.